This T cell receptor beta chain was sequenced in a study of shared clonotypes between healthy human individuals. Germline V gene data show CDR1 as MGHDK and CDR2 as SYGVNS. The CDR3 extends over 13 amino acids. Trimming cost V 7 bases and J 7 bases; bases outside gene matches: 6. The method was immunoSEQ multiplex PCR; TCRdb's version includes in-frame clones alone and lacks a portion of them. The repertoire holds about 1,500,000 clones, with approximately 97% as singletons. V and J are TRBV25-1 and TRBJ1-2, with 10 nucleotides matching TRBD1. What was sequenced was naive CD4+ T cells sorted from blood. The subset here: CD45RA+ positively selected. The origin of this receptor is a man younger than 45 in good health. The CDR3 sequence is CASKTGGEGGYTF. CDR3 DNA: TGTGCCAGCAAGACAGGGGGCGAGGGTGGCTACACCTTC.